These 24 T cell receptor beta chains originate from one sample sequenced in a study of blood T cell repertoires in COVID-19. The data were produced by immunoSEQ multiplex PCR, yet TCRdb's version contains in-frame clones alone and is incomplete. This table holds tens of thousands of clones, more than 70% found once. The sequencing sample was made of peripheral blood. These receptor sequences come from a human donor in a cohort sampled during active COVID-19.

This chain's CDR3 is CASSVAGSGYQETQYF. The CDR3 DNA follows: TGTGCCAGCAGCGTAGCTGGTTCGGGGTACCAAGAGACCCAGTACTTC. The rearrangement joins TRBV9 to TRBJ2-5; D is possibly TRBD2 (5 bases). V shed 0 bases and J shed 0 bases, with 12 bases lying between them. The CDR3 sequence is 16 residues long. Germline V lookup: CDR1 SGDLS, CDR2 YYNGEE.

The V and J genes are TRBV18 and TRBJ1-1; unclear D gene. The CDR3 is 13 residues long. Trimming stripped 2 bases from V and 4 bases from J, with 8 bases between. Germline assignment: CDR1 KGHSH and CDR2 LQKENI. The CDR3 nucleotides read TGTGCCAGCTCACCATTTTCGTCCACTGAAGCTTTCTTT. This encodes CASSPFSSTEAFF.

The chain links TRBV28 to TRBJ1-3; TRBD1 matches 7 bases. From germline, CDR1 is MDHEN and CDR2 SYDVKM. V trimming: 5 bases; J trimming: 0 bases; junction bases outside the gene matches: 7. The CDR3 consists of 16 residues. CDR3 in amino acids: CASSERGTASGNTIYF. The DNA of the CDR3 is TGTGCCAGCAGTGAGAGAGGGACAGCCTCTGGAAACACCATATATTTT.

The V and J genes are TRBV28 and TRBJ2-3, with D unresolved. Germline V gene sequence: CDR1 MDHEN, CDR2 SYDVKM. The CDR3 contains 14 residues. V was pared by 2 bases and J by 1 base, with 7 bases between. The CDR3 region has the DNA TGTGCCAGCAGTTTAGTAAGCGGCACAGATACGCAGTATTTT. Amino acid sequence: CASSLVSGTDTQYF.

The chain combines TRBV18 with TRBJ2-2, with 7 bases matching TRBD1. Germline trimming cut 6 bases from V and 4 bases from J; bases unmatched to any gene: 5. The germline V gene has CDR1 KGHSH and CDR2 LQKENI. The CDR3 has 14 amino acids. DNA of the CDR3: TGTGCCAGCTCCCGTGACAGGGTCACCGGGGAGCTGTTTTTT. Translated: CASSRDRVTGELFF.

The gene calls are TRBV9 and TRBJ2-2, with 12 positions matching TRBD2. The germline gives CDR1 SGDLS, CDR2 YYNGEE. This CDR3 spans 16 amino acids. The junction had 3 bases not matched to a gene; V was cut back by 0 bases and J by 6 bases. The CDR3 DNA sequence: TGTGCCAGCAGCGTAGGGCCTAGCGGGGGGGCCGGGGAGCTGTTTTTT. It yields the protein CASSVGPSGGAGELFF.

V and J are TRBV5-1 and TRBJ2-5, with D tentatively TRBD2 (6 bases). The CDR3 loop spans 16 amino acids. V lost 3 bases and J lost 4, with 19 bases in between. CDR1 is SGHRS, CDR2 YFSETQ, per germline. CDR3 sequence reads: CASSSGTPGVGETQYF. The CDR3 DNA reads as TGCGCCAGCAGCTCCGGGACTCCTGGAGTAGGAGAGACCCAGTACTTC. Based on the CDR3 plus reference TRBV5-1 and TRBJ2-5, the full variable domain is KAGVTQTPRYLIKTRGQQVTLSCSPISGHRSVSWYQQTPGQGLQFLFEYFSETQRNKGNFPGRFSGRQFSNSRSEMNVSTLELGDSALYLCASSSGTPGVGETQYFGPGTRLLVL.

This chain joins TRBV7-3 and TRBJ2-6; 8 nucleotides agree with TRBD1. Per germline, CDR1 SGHTA and CDR2 FQGTGA. The length of the CDR3 is 18 residues. Trimming cost V 5 bases and J 0 bases; bases outside gene matches: 9. The CDR3 region has the DNA TGTGCCAGCAGCCACCGGACAGGGTCCTACTCTGGGGCCAACGTCCTGACTTTC. Protein sequence: CASSHRTGSYSGANVLTF.

This rearrangement joins TRBV7-9 to TRBJ2-7; 9 bases line up with TRBD1. V dropped 4 bases and J dropped 2; count of bases not matched to a gene: 9. Germline CDR1 SEHNR, CDR2 FQNEAQ (reference sequence). The CDR3 totals 16 residues. This CDR3 reads CASSSVPGQGTYEQYF. The CDR3 coding sequence is TGTGCCAGCAGCTCGGTCCCGGGACAGGGAACCTACGAGCAGTACTTC.

The rearrangement uses TRBV5-4 and TRBJ2-4, with 11 nucleotides matching TRBD2. This CDR3 spans 15 amino acids. Germline V gene data show CDR1 as SGHNT and CDR2 as YYREEE (reference sequence). After removal of 4 bases from V and 6 bases from J, the junction contained 6 bases not matched to a gene. This chain's CDR3 is CASSLSGGGTNIQYF. CDR3 nucleotide sequence: TGTGCCAGCAGCCTTAGCGGGGGGGGTACAAACATTCAGTACTTC.

This sequence joins TRBV24-1 and TRBJ2-3, with D perhaps TRBD2 (5 bases). Germline V CDR1 and CDR2: KGHDR, SFDVKD. The CDR3 spans 15 residues. V lost 2 bases, J lost 0 bases, and 8 bases lay in between. Here the CDR3 reads CATSDSQRSTDTQYF. Here the CDR3 DNA reads TGTGCCACCAGTGATTCCCAGCGGAGCACAGATACGCAGTATTTT.

The chain combines TRBV19 with TRBJ1-5; D is undetermined. This CDR3 comprises 15 residues. Trimming left V 8 bases short and J 2 bases short, with 16 bases between. Germline loops: CDR1 LNHDA, CDR2 SQIVND (reference sequence). The CDR3 sequence: CASRMAQRGNQPQHF. In DNA, the CDR3 is TGTGCCAGTCGGATGGCGCAACGGGGCAATCAGCCCCAGCATTTT.

This chain links TRBV29-1 with TRBJ2-4; D remains ambiguous. The V gene's germline CDR1 is SQVTM and CDR2 ANQGSEA. The length of the CDR3 is 15 residues. V shed 1 base and J shed 0 bases, with 10 bases lying between them. The CDR3 DNA reads as TGCAGCGTTGAAGCAGCACGAGGAGCCAAAAACATTCAGTACTTC. Its translation: CSVEAARGAKNIQYF.

The chain combines TRBV5-6 with TRBJ2-2; D is uncertain. The CDR3 spans 12 residues. Germline CDR1 is SGHDT and CDR2 is YYEEEE. V lost 0 bases and J lost 7, with 4 bases in between. CDR3 DNA sequence: TGTGCCAGCAGCTTGGCTAGCGGGGAGCTGTTTTTT. It translates to CASSLASGELFF.

The rearrangement joins TRBV7-9 to TRBJ2-7; 11 nucleotides align to TRBD2. V lost 1 base to trimming and J lost 3 bases; unmatched junction nucleotides: 11. CDR1 is SEHNR and CDR2 is FQNEAQ in the germline V gene (reference sequence). CDR3 length equals 18 residues. The CDR3 DNA is TGTGCCAGCAGCTTAGTCGGGCTTACTAGCGGGGGATACTACGAGCAGTACTTC. Translated, it gives CASSLVGLTSGGYYEQYF.

The V call is TRBV6-4, the J call TRBJ2-1, with TRBD2 identical over 12 bases. Germline V gene lookup returns CDR1 MRHNA and CDR2 SNTAGT. There are 16 residues in the CDR3. After removal of 0 bases from V and 9 bases from J, the junction contained 6 bases not matched to a gene. In DNA form, the CDR3 reads TGTGCCAGCAGTGACTCGATGTCTAGCGGGGGGGGTGAGCAGTTCTTC. Translation: CASSDSMSSGGGEQFF.

The chain has TRBV19 and TRBJ1-1; tentative D call: TRBD1 (6 bases). CDR1 LNHDA and CDR2 SQIVND come from the germline V gene (reference sequence). V lost 5 bases and J lost 1, with 14 bases in between. This CDR3 comprises 15 residues. The CDR3 DNA sequence: TGTGCCAGTAGTGCCACAGGGCGGAGGAACACTGAAGCTTTCTTT. This sequence encodes CASSATGRRNTEAFF.

This chain uses TRBV19 with TRBJ2-6; a weak D match, TRBD1 (5 bases). V lost 4 bases and J lost 1, with 11 bases in between. Germline V gene lookup returns CDR1 LNHDA and CDR2 SQIVND (reference sequence). This CDR3 is built from 16 residues. CDR3 sequence: CASSRQGTSGANVLTF. CDR3 in DNA: TGTGCCAGTAGTAGGCAGGGAACTTCTGGGGCCAACGTCCTGACTTTC.

This chain links TRBV13 with TRBJ2-2; D is possibly TRBD1 (7 bases). The CDR3 consists of 16 residues. The V gene's germline CDR1 is PRHDT and CDR2 FYEKMQ (reference sequence). V dropped 5 bases and J dropped 4 bases, with 17 bases sitting between them. CDR3 region: CASSLYRGGTTGELFF. In DNA form, the CDR3 reads TGTGCCAGCAGCCTTTACAGGGGAGGAACCACCGGGGAGCTGTTTTTT.

This clone was picked up a small number of times. The chain carries TRBV9 and TRBJ2-1; TRBD2 aligns across 7 bases. This CDR3 comprises 14 residues. Germline V gives CDR1 SGDLS, CDR2 YYNGEE. V lost 4 bases to trimming and J lost 8 bases; unmatched junction nucleotides: 9. CDR3 amino acids: CASSPVGGGHEQFF. CDR3 DNA: TGTGCCAGCAGCCCGGTGGGGGGGGGACATGAGCAGTTCTTC.

This clone has only one observation. CDR3 sequence (DNA): TGTGCCAGCAGCTTCCCCGGGAGCCTAAACACTGAAGCTTTCTTT. It specifies CASSFPGSLNTEAFF. The chain is built from TRBV5-4 and TRBJ1-1; D is undetermined. Deletions cut 2 bases from V and 2 bases from J, with 13 bases between. CDR3 length: 15 amino acids. Germline V lookup: CDR1 SGHNT, CDR2 YYREEE (reference sequence).

The rearrangement joins TRBV18 to TRBJ2-3; a possible D gene is TRBD2 (5 bases). V lost 8 bases and J lost 6, with 12 bases in between. The CDR3 length is 12 residues. Germline V gene lookup returns CDR1 KGHSH and CDR2 LQKENI. The CDR3 loop reads CASRTSTDTQYF. The CDR3 DNA sequence: TGTGCCAGCCGGACTTCGACGGATACGCAGTATTTT.

The rearrangement uses TRBV6-4 and TRBJ1-2; a possible D gene is TRBD1 (5 bases). The CDR3 consists of 14 residues. V lost 3 bases and J lost 4, with 12 bases in between. The V gene's germline CDR1 is MRHNA and CDR2 SNTAGT. CDR3 DNA: TGTGCCAGCAGTGATCCGCCAGGGCGCTATGGCTACACCTTC. Protein: CASSDPPGRYGYTF.

The CDR3 is CASSSRGEGLAPGELFF. In DNA, the CDR3 is TGTGCCAGCAGCTCTAGAGGGGAAGGACTAGCCCCCGGGGAGCTGTTTTTT. This chain uses TRBV9 with TRBJ2-2, with TRBD2 matching 8 bases. V was pared by 4 bases and J by 6 bases, with 14 bases of the junction left unmatched. Germline V gene sequence: CDR1 SGDLS, CDR2 YYNGEE. This CDR3 is built from 17 residues.